This TCR beta chain originates from a study of shared clonotypes between healthy human individuals. The length of the CDR3 is 12 residues. Looked up from germline, CDR1 is LNHDA and CDR2 is SQIVND (reference sequence). Trimming took off 7 bases at V and 5 bases at J, with 11 bases between the two ends. General study results and limits: Limitation of the genetic and exposure-history diversity represented came from the few donors. Estimated richness values were generally larger in naive subsets than in memory subsets.

The genomic DNA of each subset was split evenly across several immunoSEQ plates. Clones were read by immunoSEQ multiplex PCR, and TCRdb kept only the in-frame ones, dropping some. This table has over a million clones, roughly 96% appearing once. Remarks on this clone: The antigen is unknown.

The clonotype was recovered from a man aged 30-40 years in good health. The sequencing sample was made of naive CD4+ T cells sorted from blood. The sample's subset: CD45RA+ positively selected. The chain joins TRBV19 to TRBJ2-5; TRBD2 might be the D (5 bases). The CDR3 loop reads CASTSRGETQYF. The CDR3 bases are TGTGCCAGTACCTCAAGAGGGGAGACCCAGTACTTC. The complete variable domain, with remaining parts taken from reference TRBV19 and TRBJ2-5, reads DGGITQSPKYLFRKEGQNVTLSCEQNLNHDAMYWYRQDPGQGLRLIYYSQIVNDFQKGDIAEGYSVSREKKESFPLTVTSAQKNPTAFYLCASTSRGETQYFGPGTRLLVL.